Below are 21 T cell receptor beta chains sequenced from a single sample in a study of blood T cell repertoires in COVID-19. Generated by immunoSEQ multiplex PCR, the TCRdb table keeps only in-frame clones and is missing some. The sample yields roughly 97,000 clones, about 80% seen once. Sequencing was done on a sample of peripheral blood. The receptors shown here come from a man in his sixties with acute or convalescent COVID-19.

CDR3 sequence reads: CASSVTSGRSNTGELFF. The CDR3 DNA reads TGTGCCAGCAGCGTAACTAGCGGGCGCTCGAACACCGGGGAGCTGTTTTTT. This chain links TRBV9 with TRBJ2-2, with 9 bases that match TRBD2. With V trimmed by 1 base and J by 0 bases, 4 bases remained unmatched. Germline V gives CDR1 SGDLS, CDR2 YYNGEE. This CDR3 has 17 residues.

The rearrangement joins TRBV27 to TRBJ1-5; 7 nucleotides agree with TRBD1. The V gene end was trimmed by 5 bases and the J gene end by 5 bases; junction bases not matched to a gene: 6. Germline lookup yields CDR1 MNHEY and CDR2 SMNVEV (reference sequence). This CDR3 spans 14 amino acids. Here the CDR3 reads CASSPRQGYQPQHF. CDR3 nucleotide sequence: TGTGCCAGCAGTCCCCGACAGGGTTATCAGCCCCAGCATTTT.

The gene calls are TRBV19 and TRBJ1-4; D gene unclear. The CDR3 spans 14 residues. Looked up from germline, CDR1 is LNHDA and CDR2 is SQIVND (reference sequence). V was shortened by 2 bases and J by 0 bases, with 4 bases between the two germline ends. CDR3 bases: TGTGCCAGTAGTATATCCACAACTAATGAAAAACTGTTTTTT. It yields the protein CASSISTTNEKLFF.

The chain has TRBV9 and TRBJ2-2; TRBD2 agrees at 7 bases. Germline V gives CDR1 SGDLS, CDR2 YYNGEE. Trimming at V came to 4 bases and at J to 4 bases, leaving 10 bases not matched to a gene. CDR3 length: 16 amino acids. CDR3 DNA sequence: TGTGCCAGCAGCTCGGGGGGAGGGGACCTCACCGGGGAGCTGTTTTTT. Its protein is CASSSGGGDLTGELFF.

The rearrangement links TRBV14 to TRBJ1-6; 8 bases align to TRBD1. The V gene end was trimmed by 3 bases and the J gene end by 14 bases; junction bases not matched to a gene: 3. This CDR3 spans 12 amino acids. Germline V gene sequence: CDR1 SGHDN, CDR2 FVKESK. The CDR3 DNA reads TGTGCCAGCAGCCAGACAGGGGTTACCCTCCACTTT. Translating it yields CASSQTGVTLHF.

The chain is built from TRBV28 and TRBJ2-1; D unclear. This CDR3 has 13 amino acids. Germline-derived CDR1 and CDR2 are MDHEN and SYDVKM. Trimming took off 6 bases at V and 0 bases at J, with 6 bases between the two ends. The CDR3 loop reads CASSHSSYNEQFF. The CDR3 DNA sequence: TGTGCCAGCAGCCACAGCTCCTACAATGAGCAGTTCTTC.

The CDR3 DNA reads as TGTGCCGTCCGGGGTAGTGAGCAGTTCTTC. It encodes CAVRGSEQFF. The genes are TRBV28 and TRBJ2-1; a weak D match, TRBD2 (5 bases). CDR3 size: 10 residues. Trimming shortened V by 11 bases and J by 9 bases, and 11 bases separated the two germline ends. Per the germline V gene, CDR1 is MDHEN and CDR2 is SYDVKM.

The gene calls are TRBV28 and TRBJ2-3, with 8 bases lining up with TRBD1. The germline V gene has CDR1 MDHEN and CDR2 SYDVKM. CDR3 length equals 14 residues. J was trimmed by 5 bases and V by 8 bases; bases with no gene match: 9. The CDR3 sequence: CASGTGTAKDTQYF. The CDR3 DNA is TGTGCCAGCGGGACAGGAACAGCCAAAGATACGCAGTATTTT. Full variable domain (remainder filled in from reference TRBV28 and TRBJ2-3): DVKVTQSSRYLVKRTGEKVFLECVQDMDHENMFWYRQDPGLGLRLIYFSYDVKMKEKGDIPEGYSVSREKKERFSLILESASTNQTSMYLCASGTGTAKDTQYFGPGTRLTVL.

This chain joins TRBV9 and TRBJ2-3; 8 nucleotides line up with TRBD2. V shed 0 bases and J 5 bases; nucleotides not matched to a gene: 8. Per germline, CDR1 SGDLS and CDR2 YYNGEE. This CDR3 has 16 amino acids. CDR3 loop: CASSVVRAGDLDTQYF. The CDR3, as DNA: TGTGCCAGCAGCGTAGTTCGAGCGGGAGACTTAGATACGCAGTATTTT.

The V call is TRBV5-8, the J call TRBJ1-6, with TRBD1 as a possible D gene (5 bases). The CDR3 runs to 13 residues. Between the trimmed V and J ends, which lost 4 bases and 9 bases, there was a span of 11 bases. CDR1 is SGHTS, CDR2 YDEGEE, per germline. The CDR3 loop reads CASSLRGASPLHF. The CDR3 DNA reads as TGTGCCAGCAGCCTTAGGGGTGCTTCACCCCTCCACTTT.

The chain joins TRBV5-1 to TRBJ2-1, with D possibly TRBD1 on 5 matching bases. V lost 0 bases, J lost 5 bases, and 12 bases lay in between. This CDR3 is 15 amino acids long. Germline V gene data show CDR1 as SGHRS and CDR2 as YFSETQ. The CDR3 DNA reads TGCGCCAGCAGCTTGGCTTCAGGGTACGACAATGAGCAGTTCTTC. Protein: CASSLASGYDNEQFF.

This clone occurred a few times. V gene TRBV4-1 combines with J gene TRBJ1-2, with TRBD1 matching 7 bases. V shed 2 bases and J 4 bases; nucleotides not matched to a gene: 7. Looked up from germline, CDR1 is MGHRA and CDR2 is YSYEKL. The CDR3 has 15 residues. The CDR3 coding sequence is TGCGCCAGCAGCCAATTAGACAGGGAAACCTATGGCTACACCTTC. Amino acids: CASSQLDRETYGYTF.

The chain links TRBV3-1 (or the pseudogene TRBV3-2) to TRBJ2-7; the match to TRBD1 covers 12 bases. Germline loops: CDR1 LGHDT, CDR2 YNNKEL (reference sequence). Trimming took 0 bases from V and 4 from J; bases not matched to a gene: 10. The CDR3 has 18 residues. The CDR3 here is CASSQEWGDRGRSYEQYV. CDR3 bases: TGTGCCAGCAGCCAAGAATGGGGGGACAGGGGGCGTTCGTACGAGCAGTACGTC.

Points on this clone: Sequence at one end of the junction differs from germline and may be a read error. The chain is built from TRBV3-1 (or the pseudogene TRBV3-2) and TRBJ1-1, with D hard to call. CDR3 length equals 14 residues. Per the germline V gene, CDR1 is LGHDT and CDR2 is YNNKEL (reference sequence). This chain's CDR3 is CASSQGKLLGGRSF. Written as DNA, the CDR3 is TGTGCCAGCAGCCAAGGGAAACTCCTCGGAGGGCGTAGCTTT.

The chain uses TRBV7-8 and TRBJ2-2; 8 bases agree with TRBD1. V lost 5 bases to trimming and J lost 4 bases; unmatched junction nucleotides: 9. Germline V gives CDR1 SGHVS, CDR2 FQNEAQ. CDR3 size: 16 residues. CDR3 DNA sequence: TGTGCCAGCAGCCCCTACAATGGACAGGGCACCGGGGAGCTGTTTTTT. Its protein is CASSPYNGQGTGELFF.

The chain links TRBV28 to TRBJ2-1; TRBD2 matches 7 bases. CDR1 MDHEN and CDR2 SYDVKM come from the germline V gene. V shed 6 bases, J shed 0 bases, and the junction held 5 bases outside the gene matches. This CDR3 has 15 residues. Here the CDR3 reads CASSIGLGSYNEQFF. The CDR3 DNA follows: TGTGCCAGCAGCATAGGACTAGGCTCCTACAATGAGCAGTTCTTC.

The CDR3 reads CASSGWGGSNQPQHF. In DNA form, the CDR3 reads TGTGCCAGCAGCGGGTGGGGGGGTAGCAATCAGCCCCAGCATTTT. The chain links TRBV5-5 to TRBJ1-5, with a tentative D call TRBD1 (5 bases). The V end lost 4 bases, the J end lost 0 bases, and 11 bases lay between the germline ends. The CDR3 spans 15 residues. Germline V gene lookup returns CDR1 SGHKS and CDR2 YYEKEE (reference sequence).

The chain combines TRBV3-1 (or the pseudogene TRBV3-2) with TRBJ2-7, with D perhaps TRBD1 (5 bases). This CDR3 is built from 13 residues. Germline V gene data show CDR1 as LGHDT and CDR2 as YNNKEL (reference sequence). Between the trimmed V and J ends, which lost 1 base and 6 bases, there was a span of 10 bases. The CDR3 reads CASSQAGRSEQYF. The CDR3 bases are TGTGCCAGCAGCCAAGCAGGGCGCAGCGAGCAGTACTTC.

V usage is TRBV12-3 or TRBV12-4 and J usage is TRBJ2-7, with D uncertain. This CDR3 spans 12 amino acids. V was pared by 4 bases and J by 7 bases, with 11 bases between. The CDR3 DNA follows: TGTGCCAGCAGTTATTCGTCCTTGGAGCAGTACTTC. This codes for CASSYSSLEQYF.

The CDR3, as DNA: TGTGCCAGCAGGGAGGAGCCGGGTACGGCTTTCTTT. Translated, it gives CASREEPGTAFF. The gene calls are TRBV12-3 or TRBV12-4 and TRBJ1-1; no clear D gene. Trimming removed 6 bases from V and 11 bases from J, with 16 bases in between. The CDR3 sequence is 12 residues long.

This clone was found once. The rearrangement joins TRBV7-2 to TRBJ2-1; 11 bases are a match to TRBD1. Germline V lookup: CDR1 SGHTA, CDR2 FQGNSA. The CDR3 is 15 amino acids. Trimming cost V 0 bases and J 6 bases; bases outside gene matches: 1. The CDR3 nucleotides read TGTGCCAGCAGCTTAGCCGGGACAGGGGGCAATGAGCAGTTCTTC. It specifies CASSLAGTGGNEQFF.